This TCR beta chain appears in the sequencing data of a study of identifying expanded T cells in peripheral blood. The method was immunoSEQ multiplex PCR; TCRdb's version includes in-frame clones alone and lacks a portion of them. The sample has about 76,000 clones, approximately 84% seen once. Germline loops: CDR1 LNHDA, CDR2 SQIVND (reference sequence). The CDR3 covers 14 residues. V dropped 9 bases and J dropped 2 bases, with 15 bases sitting between them. Sample: blood. The TCR was taken from a person aged 18 to 75 in good health. The chain links TRBV19 to TRBJ2-3, with D perhaps being TRBD1 or TRBD2 (5 bases each). CDR3 residues: CASAGRDLTDTQYF. CDR3 sequence (DNA): TGTGCCAGCGCGGGCAGGGACCTCACAGATACGCAGTATTTT.